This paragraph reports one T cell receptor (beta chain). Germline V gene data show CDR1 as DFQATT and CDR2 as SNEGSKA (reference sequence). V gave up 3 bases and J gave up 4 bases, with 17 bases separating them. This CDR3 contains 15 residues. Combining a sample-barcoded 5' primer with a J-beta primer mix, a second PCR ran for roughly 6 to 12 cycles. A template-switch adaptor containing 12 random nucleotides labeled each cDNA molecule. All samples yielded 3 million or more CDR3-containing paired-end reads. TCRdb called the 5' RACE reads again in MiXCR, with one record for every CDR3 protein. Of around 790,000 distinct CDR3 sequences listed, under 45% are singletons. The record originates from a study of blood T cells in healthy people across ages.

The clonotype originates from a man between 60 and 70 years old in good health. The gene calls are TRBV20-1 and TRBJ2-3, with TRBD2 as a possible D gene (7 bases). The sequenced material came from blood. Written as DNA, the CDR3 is TGCAGTGCTAGGTCGGGGGGCGTTGTCCCAGATACGCAGTATTTT. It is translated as CSARSGGVVPDTQYF.